This T cell receptor beta chain came from a study of blood T cell repertoires in COVID-19 (dated by TCRdb to 2018 to 2020). Regarding the research as a whole: The collaborator samples originated in the United States, Italy and Spain and spanned the acute and convalescent phases of COVID-19. Deeply sampled blood TCRbeta repertoires from subjects exposed to, actively infected with, or recovered from COVID-19 were included in the dataset. A de-identified subject ID, COVID-19 status, age in years and sex were almost always included in the sample metadata. The prospective study material was composed of cDNA or gDNA derived from T cells, B-cell-depleted T cells, or PBMCs. A freely available public database, intended as a resource for researchers studying the immune response to SARS-CoV-2, is where the repertoires were released. Samples were obtained from the ongoing ImmuneRACE study (first 160 participants) and from 1,254 subjects provided by 6 global collaborators. Where available, HLA class I and class II types were taken from metadata supplied by the sample provider and were not determined by assay-based typing.

TCRbeta CDR3 regions were amplified from genomic DNA using the immunoSEQ Assay, a bias-controlled multiplex PCR. The study's own analysis went as follows. The number of nucleated cells in each sample was estimated from the amplification of reference gene primers within the assay. To quantify the absolute abundance of each unique TCRbeta CDR3 rearrangement, sequence reads were collapsed and filtered. For each sample, productive Simpson clonality was calculated as the square root of Simpson's diversity index over productive rearrangements. Here the immuneACCESS table is served through TCRdb, limited to in-frame sequences with V and J called. Missing clones are a known gap in these copies; in checked studies unresolved V genes cover under half, and the rest lacks a known reason. V, J and clone size were drawn from that table, and D and trimming were deduced from the DNA. The sample records some 240,000 clones, about nine tenths of which are singletons. The ten largest clones take up 7.2% of the sample.

Paper-wide results and their limitations: How much clinical and demographic metadata was included differed by source and by participant, and the metadata was provided uncurated.

Samples from volunteer blood donors who had recovered from COVID-19 were contributed by a second Seattle source. Each collaborating institution followed its own protocols to collect whole blood in K2EDTA tubes. For TCRbeta analysis, collaborator samples were shipped as frozen whole blood, as isolated PBMCs, or as DNA extracted from either sample type. As to this clone: The clone's antigen remains unknown. No clone much larger than this one lies a single base away; base qualities are absent.

From a lookup of the germline V gene (reference sequence), CDR1 and CDR2 are MNHEY and SMNVEV. The CDR3 contains 15 residues, cysteine and phenylalanine counted. Only the CDR3 DNA is retained, 45 bases long and in frame from the first base. A distance of 13 bases separates the germline ends of V and J, which lose 1 base and 6 bases respectively. The rearranged chain carries TRBV27 and TRBJ1-5; the D gene is perhaps TRBD1, on 5 matching bases. The receptor was derived from a man aged 55-75 years who had recovered from COVID-19. The sample consisted of peripheral blood. The sequence in DNA is TGTGCCAGCAGTTTATTATCGGGGGGTACTCAGCCCCAGCATTTT. It is translated as CASSLLSGGTQPQHF.